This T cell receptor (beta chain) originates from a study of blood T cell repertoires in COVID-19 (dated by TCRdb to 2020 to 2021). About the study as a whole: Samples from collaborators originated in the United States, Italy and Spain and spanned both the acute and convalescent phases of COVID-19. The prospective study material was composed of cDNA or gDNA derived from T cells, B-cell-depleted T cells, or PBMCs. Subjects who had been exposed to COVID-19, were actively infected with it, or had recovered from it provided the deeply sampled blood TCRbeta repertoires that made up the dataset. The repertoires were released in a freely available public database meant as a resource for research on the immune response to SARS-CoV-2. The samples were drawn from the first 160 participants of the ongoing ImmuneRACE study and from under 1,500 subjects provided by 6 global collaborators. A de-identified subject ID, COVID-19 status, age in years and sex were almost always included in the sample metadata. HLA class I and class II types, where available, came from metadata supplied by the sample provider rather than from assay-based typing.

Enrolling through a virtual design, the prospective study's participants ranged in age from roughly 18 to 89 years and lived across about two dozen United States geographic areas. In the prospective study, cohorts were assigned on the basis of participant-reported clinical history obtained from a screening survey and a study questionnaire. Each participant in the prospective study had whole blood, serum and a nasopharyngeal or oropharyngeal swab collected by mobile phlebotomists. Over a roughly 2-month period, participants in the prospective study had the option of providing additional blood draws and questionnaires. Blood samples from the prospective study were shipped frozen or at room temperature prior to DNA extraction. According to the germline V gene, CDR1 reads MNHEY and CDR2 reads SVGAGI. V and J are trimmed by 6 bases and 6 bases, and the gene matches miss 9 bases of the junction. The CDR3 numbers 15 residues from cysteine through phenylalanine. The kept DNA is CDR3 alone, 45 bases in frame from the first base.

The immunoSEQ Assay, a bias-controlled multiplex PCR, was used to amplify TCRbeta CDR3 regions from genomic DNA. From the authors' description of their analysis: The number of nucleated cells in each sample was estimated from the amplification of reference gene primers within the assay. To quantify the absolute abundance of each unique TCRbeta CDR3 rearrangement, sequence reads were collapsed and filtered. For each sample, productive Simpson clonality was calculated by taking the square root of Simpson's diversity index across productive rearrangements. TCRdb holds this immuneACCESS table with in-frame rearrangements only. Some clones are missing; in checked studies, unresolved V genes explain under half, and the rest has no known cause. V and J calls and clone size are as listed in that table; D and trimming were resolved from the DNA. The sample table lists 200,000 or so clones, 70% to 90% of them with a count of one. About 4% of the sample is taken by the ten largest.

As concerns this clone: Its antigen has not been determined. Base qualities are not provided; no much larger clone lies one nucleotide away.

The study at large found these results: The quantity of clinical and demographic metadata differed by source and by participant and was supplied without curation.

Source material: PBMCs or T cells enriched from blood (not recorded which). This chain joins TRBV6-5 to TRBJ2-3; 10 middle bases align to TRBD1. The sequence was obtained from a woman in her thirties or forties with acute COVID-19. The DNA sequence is TGTGCCAGCAGCCCGGGACAGGGGCCGTCTGATACGCAGTATTTT. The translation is CASSPGQGPSDTQYF.